A few counts support the clone carrying this TCR beta chain. Its antigen is unidentified. These data are taken from a study of cytomegalovirus exposure and HLA in healthy donors. Study-wide points: The classifier reportedly diagnosed cytomegalovirus status with high specificity and sensitivity. Accurate HLA-A and HLA-B prediction from TCR beta sequences was reported for most subjects.

Germline CDR1 is MNHNY and CDR2 is SVGAGI (reference sequence). V lost 6 bases and J 0 bases, leaving 12 bases between the germline ends. CDR3 size: 15 residues. 60 Vbeta and 13 Jbeta primers were used in PCR. Original processing methods: Later reanalysis found roughly 80 million unique TCR beta chains, about 11 million of them shared. Method: immunoSEQ multiplex PCR; TCRdb's copy keeps in-frame clones and lacks some. That table gives V, J and clone size, and the DNA gave D and trimming. The repertoire consists of about 120,000 clones, with roughly 65% occurring once and the leading ten covering approximately 9.1%.

The V and J genes are TRBV6-6 and TRBJ1-5, with TRBD1 as a possible D gene (6 bases). The TCR originated in a man in his forties in good health and CMV-seropositive. Sequences were obtained from PBMCs. In DNA, the CDR3 is TGTGCCAGCAGCCCAGGGACATATAGCAATCAGCCCCAGCATTTT. Translation: CASSPGTYSNQPQHF.